This is a list of T cell receptor beta chains from one sample in a study of early T cells in non-severe SARS-CoV-2 infection. Each CDR3 protein gets one entry after TCRdb re-called the 5' RACE reads with MiXCR. The data show fewer than 100,000 distinct CDR3 sequences, with about 6% seen just once and roughly 8.1% held by the top ten. The source material was whole blood. The source is an adult who was a healthcare worker with PCR-confirmed SARS-CoV-2 infection or an uninfected control (not recorded which). Each CDR3 is given with its conserved first and last residue. D genes are given only for firm matches. The size entry is marked missing in some rows and otherwise reads once, few, many or a size class.

>TRBJ2-2|TRBV28|few|NA
CASSGGVRTGELFF
TGTGCCAGCAGTGGGGGTGTTCGCACCGGGGAGCTGTTTTTT
>TRBJ2-5|TRBV15|few|TRBD1
CATSRGRGLETQYF
TGTGCCACCAGCAGAGGCAGGGGGCTGGAGACCCAGTACTTC
>TRBJ2-1|TRBV11-2|many|NA
CASSHSNEQFF
TGTGCCAGCAGCCATAGCAATGAGCAGTTCTTC
>TRBJ1-1|TRBV4-2|many|TRBD1
CASSQAGGYSGTEAFF
TGTGCCAGCAGCCAAGCAGGGGGCTATAGCGGCACTGAAGCTTTCTTT
>TRBJ2-3|TRBV9|many|TRBD2
CASSISGSVVDTQYF
TGTGCCAGCAGCATAAGCGGGAGTGTGGTTGATACGCAGTATTTT
>TRBJ2-6|TRBV7-9|many|NA
CASSFQAAGANVLTF
TGTGCCAGCAGCTTTCAGGCCGCAGGGGCCAACGTCCTGACTTTC
>TRBJ1-5|TRBV6-6|NA|NA
CASSENRGRSNQPQHF
TGTGCCAGCAGTGAAAACCGGGGCCGTAGCAATCAGCCCCAGCATTTT
>TRBJ2-2|TRBV11-2|few|TRBD1
CASSLGQIANTGELFF
TGTGCCAGCAGCTTGGGACAGATCGCGAACACCGGGGAGCTGTTTTTT
>TRBJ2-4|TRBV28|NA|TRBD2
CASSGGVNVGIQYF
TGTGCCAGCAGTGGGGGGGTCAACGTAGGCATTCAGTACTTC
>TRBJ2-3|TRBV20-1|many|TRBD2
CSARLAGRFLDTQYF
TGCAGTGCTAGGCTAGCGGGGAGGTTTTTAGATACGCAGTATTTT
>TRBJ2-4|TRBV2|NA|NA
CASSVSRGIQYF
TGTGCCAGCAGTGTTTCCCGAGGCATTCAGTACTTC
>TRBJ2-7|TRBV20-1|many|TRBD2
CSARELAAGEQYF
TGCAGTGCTAGGGAACTAGCGGCAGGCGAGCAGTACTTC
>TRBJ2-1|TRBV20-1|few|NA
CSASHEQFF
TGCAGTGCTAGTCATGAGCAGTTCTTC
>TRBJ1-2|TRBV28|NA|NA
CASHGANYGYTF
TGTGCCAGCCACGGGGCCAACTATGGCTACACCTTC
>TRBJ2-3|TRBV9|few|TRBD2
CASSVGSGSHTDTQYF
TGTGCCAGCAGCGTAGGAAGCGGGAGCCACACAGATACGCAGTATTTT
>TRBJ2-7|TRBV20-1|few|TRBD2
CRPTGLAGGSPSYEQYF
TGCAGGCCTACCGGTCTAGCGGGGGGGTCCCCCTCCTACGAGCAGTACTTC
>TRBJ2-7|TRBV5-1|few|NA
CASSLVLDGLRYEQYF
TGCGCCAGCAGCTTGGTTCTCGACGGACTGCGCTACGAGCAGTACTTC
>TRBJ2-7|TRBV20-1|NA|TRBD1
CSAASGTADSYEQYF
TGCAGTGCGGCCTCCGGGACAGCGGACTCCTACGAGCAGTACTTC
>TRBJ2-1|TRBV6-2/TRBV6-3|many|NA
CASSYGRKYHEQFF
TGTGCCAGCAGTTACGGGCGGAAGTACCATGAGCAGTTCTTC
>TRBJ2-3|TRBV6-6|few|NA
CASREDSTDTQYF
TGTGCCAGCAGGGAGGACAGCACAGATACGCAGTATTTT
>TRBJ1-1|TRBV7-9|NA|NA
CASYGGGYTEAFF
TGTGCCAGCTACGGCGGGGGTTACACTGAAGCTTTCTTT
>TRBJ2-1|TRBV30|many|NA
CAWSVLYNEQFF
TGTGCCTGGAGTGTACTGTACAATGAGCAGTTCTTC
>TRBJ2-1|TRBV6-5|many|NA
CASSSQGGNEQFF
TGTGCCAGCAGTTCGCAGGGGGGGAATGAGCAGTTCTTC
>TRBJ2-7|TRBV2|few|TRBD1
CASSGTGAPYEQYF
TGTGCCAGCAGTGGGACAGGGGCCCCCTACGAGCAGTACTTC
>TRBJ2-5|TRBV12-5|many|NA
CASGFHPGQETQYF
TGTGCTAGTGGTTTTCACCCCGGCCAAGAGACCCAGTACTTC
>TRBJ2-5|TRBV20-1|few|TRBD1
CSALRDRKETQYF
TGCAGTGCTTTAAGGGACAGGAAAGAGACCCAGTACTTC
>TRBJ2-7|TRBV29-1|NA|NA
CSVLQGNSYEQYF
TGCAGCGTTCTCCAGGGGAACTCCTACGAGCAGTACTTC
>TRBJ1-5|TRBV6-6|many|TRBD1
CASSLTQGASNQPQHF
TGTGCCAGCAGCTTGACTCAGGGGGCTAGCAATCAGCCCCAGCATTTT
>TRBJ2-5|TRBV18|NA|NA
CASSPGLEETQYF
TGTGCCAGCTCACCAGGGCTCGAAGAGACCCAGTACTTC
>TRBJ1-6|TRBV10-3|few|NA
CAIRPGTEGNSPLHF
TGTGCCATCAGGCCCGGGACGGAGGGAAATTCACCCCTCCACTTT
>TRBJ2-7|TRBV20-1|many|TRBD2
CSARSSGGSSYEQYF
TGCAGTGCTCGGTCTAGCGGAGGGAGCTCCTACGAGCAGTACTTC
>TRBJ2-1|TRBV29-1|many|NA
CSVARPSSLHNEQFF
TGCAGCGTCGCCAGGCCCAGTAGTCTCCACAATGAGCAGTTCTTC
>TRBJ2-5|TRBV14|few|NA
CASSQDGLAQETQYF
TGTGCCAGCAGCCAAGATGGGCTAGCCCAAGAGACCCAGTACTTC
>TRBJ2-5|TRBV6-2/TRBV6-3|many|TRBD2
CASSPLAGEETQYF
TGTGCCAGCTCACCTCTAGCGGGAGAAGAGACCCAGTACTTC
>TRBJ2-7|TRBV20-1|many|NA
CSANHRDEQYF
TGCAGTGCAAACCACAGGGACGAGCAGTACTTC
>TRBJ1-2|TRBV12-3/TRBV12-4|many|NA
CASSRRYGYTF
TGTGCCAGCAGCCGGCGGTATGGCTACACCTTC
>TRBJ2-7|TRBV12-2|few|NA
CATRPAGNLYEQYF
TGTGCAACCCGCCCGGCGGGGAACCTCTACGAGCAGTACTTC
>TRBJ2-3|TRBV20-1|few|TRBD2
CSAGLGLGLVDTQYF
TGCAGTGCTGGACTAGGACTAGGACTTGTGGATACGCAGTATTTT
>TRBJ2-1|TRBV6-2/TRBV6-3|NA|NA
CASRESERPYNEQFF
TGTGCCAGCCGTGAGAGTGAACGCCCCTACAATGAGCAGTTCTTC
>TRBJ1-2|TRBV4-3|few|NA
CASSPTATNYGYTF
TGCGCCAGCAGCCCTACAGCGACTAACTATGGCTACACCTTC
>TRBJ2-1|TRBV30|many|NA
CAYRNIDRKAYNEQFF
TGTGCCTACCGCAACATCGACCGAAAGGCCTACAATGAGCAGTTCTTC
>TRBJ1-5|TRBV6-6|NA|NA
CASQRGSGQPQHF
TGTGCCAGTCAGCGGGGGTCGGGTCAGCCCCAGCATTTT
>TRBJ2-1|TRBV7-2|NA|TRBD2
CASSLDGRGVGEQFF
TGTGCCAGCAGCTTAGACGGGAGGGGAGTAGGGGAGCAGTTCTTC
>TRBJ1-5|TRBV24-1|few|NA
CATSGGLSNQPQHF
TGTGCCACCAGTGGCGGGCTTAGCAATCAGCCCCAGCATTTT
>TRBJ2-2|TRBV19|few|NA
CASSLRTEPTGELFF
TGTGCCAGTAGTCTTCGGACGGAGCCTACCGGGGAGCTGTTTTTT
>TRBJ2-2|TRBV29-1|medium-sized|NA
CSATAEGSGELFF
TGCAGCGCAACTGCCGAGGGAAGCGGGGAGCTGTTTTTT
>TRBJ2-2|TRBV3-1|many|NA
CASSQRDTNTGELFF
TGTGCCAGCAGCCAACGGGACACTAACACCGGGGAGCTGTTTTTT
>TRBJ2-7|TRBV6-1|NA|NA
CASLVRGEQYF
TGTGCCAGCCTGGTCCGCGGCGAGCAGTACTTC